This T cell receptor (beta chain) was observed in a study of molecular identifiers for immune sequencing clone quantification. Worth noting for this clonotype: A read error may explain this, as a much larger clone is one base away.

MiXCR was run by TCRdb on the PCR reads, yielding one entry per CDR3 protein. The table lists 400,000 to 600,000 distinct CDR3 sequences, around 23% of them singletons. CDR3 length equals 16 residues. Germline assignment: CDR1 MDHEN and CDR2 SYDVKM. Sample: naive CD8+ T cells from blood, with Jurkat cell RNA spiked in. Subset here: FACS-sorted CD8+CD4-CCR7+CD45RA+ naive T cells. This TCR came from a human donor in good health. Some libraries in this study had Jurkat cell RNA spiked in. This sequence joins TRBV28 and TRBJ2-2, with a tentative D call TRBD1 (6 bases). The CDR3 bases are TGTGCCAGCAGTTACAGGACAGTAACGAACACCGGGGCGCTGTTTTTT. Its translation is CASSYRTVTNTGALFF.